This T cell receptor beta chain was retrieved from a study of blood T cells in healthy people across ages. Trimming removed 6 bases from V and 2 bases from J; junction bases left unmatched: 8. Germline assignment: CDR1 SQVTM and CDR2 ANQGSEA. The CDR3 is 15 residues long. Primers used in a second PCR of roughly 7 to 12 cycles were a sample-barcoded 5' primer and a J-beta primer mix. TCRdb redid the calling of the 5' RACE reads with MiXCR, one entry per CDR3 protein. This table has more than 1,000,000 distinct CDR3 sequences, about 23% appearing once. This sample was also put to use in a study of T cells of mothers and their children. That study reports: Related pairs of mothers and children showed slightly higher, non-significant overlap versus unrelated pairs.

The chain combines TRBV29-1 with TRBJ2-7; 12 nucleotides align to TRBD1. The TCR comes from a girl aged 2 to 9 in good health. Sequencing was done on a sample of blood. The DNA of the CDR3 is TGCAGCGTCACAACCCGGGACAGGGGGCCCTACGAGCAGTACTTC. Amino acids: CSVTTRDRGPYEQYF.